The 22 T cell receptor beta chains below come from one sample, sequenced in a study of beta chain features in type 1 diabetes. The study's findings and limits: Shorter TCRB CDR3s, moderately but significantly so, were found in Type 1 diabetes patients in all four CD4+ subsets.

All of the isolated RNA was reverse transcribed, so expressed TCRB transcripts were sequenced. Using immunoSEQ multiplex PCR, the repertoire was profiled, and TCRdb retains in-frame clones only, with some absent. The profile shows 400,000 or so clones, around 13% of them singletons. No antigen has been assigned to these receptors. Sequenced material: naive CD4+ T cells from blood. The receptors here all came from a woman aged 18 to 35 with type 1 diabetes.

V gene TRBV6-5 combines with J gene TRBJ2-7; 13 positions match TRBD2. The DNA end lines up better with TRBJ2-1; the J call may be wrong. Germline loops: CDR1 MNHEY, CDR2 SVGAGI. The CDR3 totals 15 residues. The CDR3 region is CASSSGLAGTNEQFF. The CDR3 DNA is TGTGCCAGCAGTTCGGGACTAGCGGGGACCAATGAGCAGTTCTTC.

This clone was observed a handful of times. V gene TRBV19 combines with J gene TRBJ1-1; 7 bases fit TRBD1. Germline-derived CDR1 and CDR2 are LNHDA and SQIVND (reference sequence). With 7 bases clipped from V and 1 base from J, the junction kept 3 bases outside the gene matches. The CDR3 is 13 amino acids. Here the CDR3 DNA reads TGTGCCAGTATACAGGGGACGAACACTGAAGCTTTCTTT. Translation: CASIQGTNTEAFF.

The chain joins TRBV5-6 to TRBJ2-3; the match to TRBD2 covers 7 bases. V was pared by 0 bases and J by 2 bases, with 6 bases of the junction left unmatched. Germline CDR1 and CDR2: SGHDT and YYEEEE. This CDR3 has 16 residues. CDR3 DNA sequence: TGTGCCAGCAGCTTGGTGACTAGCAGTTACACAGATACGCAGTATTTT. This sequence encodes CASSLVTSSYTDTQYF.

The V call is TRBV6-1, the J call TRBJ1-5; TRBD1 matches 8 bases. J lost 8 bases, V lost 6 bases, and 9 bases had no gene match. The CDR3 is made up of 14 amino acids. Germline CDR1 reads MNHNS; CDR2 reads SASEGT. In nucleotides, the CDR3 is TGTGCCAGCAGCGACGGACAGGGTGTAGAGCCCCAGCATTTT. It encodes CASSDGQGVEPQHF.

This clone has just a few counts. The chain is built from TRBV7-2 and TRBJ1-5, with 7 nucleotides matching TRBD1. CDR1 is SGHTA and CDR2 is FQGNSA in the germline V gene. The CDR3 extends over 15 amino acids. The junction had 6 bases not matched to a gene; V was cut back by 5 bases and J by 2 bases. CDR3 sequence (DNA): TGTGCCAGCAGCCAACAGGGGTCTGGCAATCAGCCCCAGCATTTT. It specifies CASSQQGSGNQPQHF. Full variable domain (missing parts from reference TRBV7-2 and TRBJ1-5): GAGVSQSPSNKVTEKGKDVELRCDPISGHTALYWYRQSLGQGLEFLIYFQGNSAPDKSGLPSDRFSAERTGGSVSTLTIQRTQQEDSAVYLCASSQQGSGNQPQHFGDGTRLSIL.

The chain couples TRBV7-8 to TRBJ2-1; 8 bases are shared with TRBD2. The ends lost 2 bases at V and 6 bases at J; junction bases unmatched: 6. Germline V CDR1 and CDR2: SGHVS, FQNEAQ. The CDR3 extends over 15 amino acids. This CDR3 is CASSLRLAGFNEQFF. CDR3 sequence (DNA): TGTGCCAGCAGCTTACGGCTAGCGGGCTTCAATGAGCAGTTCTTC.

The CDR3: CASSPGSGPTDTQYF. CDR3 nucleotides: TGTGCCAGCAGCCCAGGATCAGGTCCCACAGATACGCAGTATTTT. The rearrangement uses TRBV5-4 and TRBJ2-3; no clear D gene. The CDR3 has 15 amino acids. V was clipped by 4 bases and J by 2 bases, with 14 bases between them. Per germline, CDR1 SGHNT and CDR2 YYREEE (reference sequence).

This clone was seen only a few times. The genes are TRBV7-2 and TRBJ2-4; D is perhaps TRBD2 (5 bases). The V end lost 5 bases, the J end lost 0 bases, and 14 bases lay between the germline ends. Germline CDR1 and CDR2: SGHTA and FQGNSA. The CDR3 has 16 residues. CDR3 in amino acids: CASSPDFSGAKNIQYF. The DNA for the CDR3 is TGTGCCAGCAGCCCGGACTTCTCGGGAGCCAAAAACATTCAGTACTTC.

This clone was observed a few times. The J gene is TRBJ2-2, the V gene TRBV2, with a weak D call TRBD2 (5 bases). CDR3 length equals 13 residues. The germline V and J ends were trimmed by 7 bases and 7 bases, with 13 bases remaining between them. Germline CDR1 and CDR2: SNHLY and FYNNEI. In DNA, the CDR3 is TGTGCCAGCACTCGAATCGGGGTCGGGGAGCTGTTTTTT. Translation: CASTRIGVGELFF. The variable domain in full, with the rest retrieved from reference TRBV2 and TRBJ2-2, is EPEVTQTPSHQVTQMGQEVILRCVPISNHLYFYWYRQILGQKVEFLVSFYNNEISEKSEIFDDQFSVERPDGSNFTLKIRSTKLEDSAMYFCASTRIGVGELFFGEGSRLTVL.

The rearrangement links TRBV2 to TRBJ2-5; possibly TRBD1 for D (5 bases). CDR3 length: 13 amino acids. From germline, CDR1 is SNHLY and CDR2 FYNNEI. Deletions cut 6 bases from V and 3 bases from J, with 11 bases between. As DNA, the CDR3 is TGTGCCAGCAGGATCGGACAAAAAGAGACCCAGTACTTC. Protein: CASRIGQKETQYF.

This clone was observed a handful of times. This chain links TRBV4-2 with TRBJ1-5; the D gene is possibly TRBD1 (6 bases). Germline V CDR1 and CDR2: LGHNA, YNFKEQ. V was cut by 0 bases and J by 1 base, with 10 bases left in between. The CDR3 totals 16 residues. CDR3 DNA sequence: TGTGCCAGCAGCCAAGATTGGCAGGGGAGCAATCAGCCCCAGCATTTT. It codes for CASSQDWQGSNQPQHF.

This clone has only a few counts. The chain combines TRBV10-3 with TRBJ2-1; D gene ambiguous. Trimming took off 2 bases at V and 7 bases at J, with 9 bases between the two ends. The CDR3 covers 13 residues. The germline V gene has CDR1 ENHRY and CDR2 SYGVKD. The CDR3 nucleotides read TGTGCCATCAGTGAGAATAACAGAAATGAGCAGTTCTTC. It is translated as CAISENNRNEQFF.

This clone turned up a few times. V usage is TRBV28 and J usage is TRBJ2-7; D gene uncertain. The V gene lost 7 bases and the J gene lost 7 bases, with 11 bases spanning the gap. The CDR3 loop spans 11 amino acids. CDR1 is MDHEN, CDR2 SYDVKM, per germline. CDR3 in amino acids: CASTTSWEQYF. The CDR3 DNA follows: TGTGCCAGCACCACGAGTTGGGAGCAGTACTTC.

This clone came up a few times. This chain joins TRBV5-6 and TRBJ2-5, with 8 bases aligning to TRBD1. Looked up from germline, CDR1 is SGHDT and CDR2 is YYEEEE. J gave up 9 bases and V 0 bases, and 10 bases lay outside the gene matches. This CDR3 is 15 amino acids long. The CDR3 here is CASSLGGTGIRAQYF. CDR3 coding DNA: TGTGCCAGCAGCTTGGGCGGGACAGGAATAAGGGCCCAGTACTTC.

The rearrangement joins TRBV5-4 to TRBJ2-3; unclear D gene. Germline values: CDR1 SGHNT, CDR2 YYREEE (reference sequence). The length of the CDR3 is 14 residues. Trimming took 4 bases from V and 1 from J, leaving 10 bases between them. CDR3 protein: CASSPDLRTDTQYF. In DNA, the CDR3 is TGTGCCAGCAGCCCAGACTTGCGCACAGATACGCAGTATTTT.

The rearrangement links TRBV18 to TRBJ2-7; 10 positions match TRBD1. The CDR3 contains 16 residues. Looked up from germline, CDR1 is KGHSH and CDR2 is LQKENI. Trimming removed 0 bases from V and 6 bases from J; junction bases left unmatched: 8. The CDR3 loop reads CASSPPGTGVRSEQYF. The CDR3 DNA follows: TGTGCCAGCTCACCACCCGGGACAGGGGTGCGGAGCGAGCAGTACTTC.

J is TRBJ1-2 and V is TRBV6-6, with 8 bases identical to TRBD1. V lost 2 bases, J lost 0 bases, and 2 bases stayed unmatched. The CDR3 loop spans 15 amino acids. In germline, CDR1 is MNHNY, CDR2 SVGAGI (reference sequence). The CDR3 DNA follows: TGTGCCAGCAGTTACGGGACAGGAGCTAACTATGGCTACACCTTC. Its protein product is CASSYGTGANYGYTF.

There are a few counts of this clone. The CDR3 sequence is CASSPDISNTEAFF. The CDR3, as DNA: TGTGCCAGCTCACCGGACATCTCGAACACTGAAGCTTTCTTT. The chain combines TRBV18 with TRBJ1-1, with a possible D match to TRBD1 (5 bases). The germline gives CDR1 KGHSH, CDR2 LQKENI. There are 14 residues in the CDR3. V was pared by 3 bases and J by 1 base, with 9 bases between.

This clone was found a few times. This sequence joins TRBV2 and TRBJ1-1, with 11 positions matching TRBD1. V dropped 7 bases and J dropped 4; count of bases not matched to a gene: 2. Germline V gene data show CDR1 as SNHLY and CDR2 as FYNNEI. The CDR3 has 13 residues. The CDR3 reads CASMDRGLTEAFF. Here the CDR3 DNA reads TGTGCCAGCATGGACAGGGGGCTCACTGAAGCTTTCTTT.

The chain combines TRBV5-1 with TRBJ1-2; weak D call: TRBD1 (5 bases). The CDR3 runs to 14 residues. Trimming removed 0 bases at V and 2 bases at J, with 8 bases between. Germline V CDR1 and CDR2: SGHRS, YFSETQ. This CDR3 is CASSLAGANYGYTF. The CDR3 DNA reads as TGCGCCAGCAGCTTGGCTGGGGCCAACTATGGCTACACCTTC.

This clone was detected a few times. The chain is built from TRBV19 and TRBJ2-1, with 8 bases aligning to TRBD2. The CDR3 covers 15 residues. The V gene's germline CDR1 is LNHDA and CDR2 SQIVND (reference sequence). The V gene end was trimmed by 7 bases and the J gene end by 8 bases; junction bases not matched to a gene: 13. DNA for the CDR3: TGTGCCAGTACACTCACTAGCGGCCATATCGATGAGCAGTTCTTC. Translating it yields CASTLTSGHIDEQFF. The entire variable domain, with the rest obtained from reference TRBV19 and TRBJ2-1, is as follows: DGGITQSPKYLFRKEGQNVTLSCEQNLNHDAMYWYRQDPGQGLRLIYYSQIVNDFQKGDIAEGYSVSREKKESFPLTVTSAQKNPTAFYLCASTLTSGHIDEQFFGPGTRLTVL.

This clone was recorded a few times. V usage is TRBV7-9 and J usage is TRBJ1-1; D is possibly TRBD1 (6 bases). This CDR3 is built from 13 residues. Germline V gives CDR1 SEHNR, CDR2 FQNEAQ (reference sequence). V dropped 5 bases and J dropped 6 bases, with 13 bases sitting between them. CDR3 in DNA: TGTGCCAGCAGCGGACAGATAGAGGCTGAAGCTTTCTTT. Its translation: CASSGQIEAEAFF. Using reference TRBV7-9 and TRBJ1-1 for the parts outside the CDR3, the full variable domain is DTGVSQNPRHKITKRGQNVTFRCDPISEHNRLYWYRQTLGQGPEFLTYFQNEAQLEKSRLLSDRFSAERPKGSFSTLEIQRTEQGDSAMYLCASSGQIEAEAFFGQGTRLTVV.